The text below deals with one TCR beta chain. The CDR3 spans 14 residues. Germline CDR1 and CDR2: SGHNT and YENEEA. The V and J ends lost 5 bases and 7 bases respectively, with 18 bases between them. TCRdb's copy holds only in-frame clones and misses some; the assay was immunoSEQ multiplex PCR. The table lists some 94,000 clones, more than 85% of them singletons. The sample is drawn from a study of OX40 agonist ivuxolimab in advanced cancers. The chain employs TRBV11-3 and TRBJ2-7; possibly TRBD1 or TRBD2 for D (5 bases each). The specimen comprised CD4+ or CD8+ T cells sorted from blood, sampled in a trial of the OX40 agonist ivuxolimab. This receptor was obtained from an adult with an advanced solid tumor such as melanoma, head and neck, liver or kidney cancer. The CDR3 DNA follows: TGTGCCAGCAGCCCGTTTTCGGGGACGGGTGAGCAGTACTTC. Protein: CASSPFSGTGEQYF.